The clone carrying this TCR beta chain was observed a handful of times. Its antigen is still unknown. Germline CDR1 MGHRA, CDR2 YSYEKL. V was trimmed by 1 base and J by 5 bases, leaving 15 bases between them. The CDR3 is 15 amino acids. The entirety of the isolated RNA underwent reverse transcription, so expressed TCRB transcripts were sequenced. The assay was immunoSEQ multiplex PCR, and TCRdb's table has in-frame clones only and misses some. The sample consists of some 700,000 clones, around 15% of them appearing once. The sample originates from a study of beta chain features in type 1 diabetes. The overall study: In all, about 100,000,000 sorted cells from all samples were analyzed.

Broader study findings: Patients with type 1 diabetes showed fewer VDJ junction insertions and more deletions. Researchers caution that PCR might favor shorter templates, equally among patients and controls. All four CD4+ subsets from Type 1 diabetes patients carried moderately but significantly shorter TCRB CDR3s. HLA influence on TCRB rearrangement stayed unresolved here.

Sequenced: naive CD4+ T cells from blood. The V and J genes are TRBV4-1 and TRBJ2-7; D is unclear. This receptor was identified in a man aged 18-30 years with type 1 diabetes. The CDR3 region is CASSQVASPWDEQYF. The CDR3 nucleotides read TGCGCCAGCAGCCAAGTGGCCAGTCCGTGGGACGAGCAGTACTTC.